Shown below are 14 T cell receptor beta chains from a single sample sequenced in a study of CD8 T cells in ankylosing spondylitis. TCRdb fed the 5' RACE reads into MiXCR, producing one record per CDR3 protein. The sample holds hundreds of thousands of distinct CDR3 sequences; roughly 8.2% are singletons and the top ten take around 4.8%. What was sequenced was blood, either unsorted or a sorted T cell fraction (not recorded which). Source of these receptors: a female donor with ankylosing spondylitis or in good health (not recorded which).

This clonotype occurred many times. CDR3 DNA sequence: TGTGCCAGCAGTTACGCGGGATCCAACTATGGCTACACCTTC. Translated, it gives CASSYAGSNYGYTF. J is TRBJ1-2 and V is TRBV6-5; no clear D gene. The V gene's germline CDR1 is MNHEY and CDR2 SVGAGI. The CDR3 is made up of 14 amino acids. V was pared by 2 bases and J by 2 bases, with 9 bases between.

The chain uses TRBV4-3 and TRBJ1-2, with 8 bases identical to TRBD1. This CDR3 is built from 14 residues. J lost 7 bases, V lost 4 bases, and 8 bases had no gene match. The germline V gene encodes CDR1 LGHNA and CDR2 YSLEER. The CDR3 here is CASSPFQGAGGYTF. Here the CDR3 DNA reads TGCGCCAGCAGCCCCTTTCAGGGGGCGGGTGGCTACACCTTC.

A few counts support this clonotype. CDR3 sequence reads: CASLKDQEAFF. The DNA for the CDR3 is TGCGCCAGCCTTAAGGACCAAGAAGCTTTCTTT. The chain uses TRBV10-2 and TRBJ1-1; the D is unclear. V lost 8 bases and J lost 8, with 12 bases in between. There are 11 residues in the CDR3. CDR1 is WSHSY, CDR2 SAAADI, per germline.

There are many counts of this clonotype. J is TRBJ2-5 and V is TRBV13; D is ambiguous. The CDR3 is 12 residues long. The germline CDR1 and CDR2 sequences are PRHDT and FYEKMQ (reference sequence). V dropped 5 bases and J dropped 2 bases, with 6 bases sitting between them. CDR3 DNA sequence: TGTGCCAGCAGCGCCGTACAAGAGACCCAGTACTTC. It codes for CASSAVQETQYF.

This clonotype was counted many times. The V call is TRBV20-1, the J call TRBJ2-1, with 7 bases matching TRBD2. The germline V gene encodes CDR1 DFQATT and CDR2 SNEGSKA (reference sequence). Losses at the gene ends were 5 bases for V and 6 bases for J; bases not matched to a gene: 16. CDR3 length: 16 residues. Here the CDR3 reads CSAEDPAGPGANEQFF. The CDR3 nucleotides read TGCAGTGCTGAAGATCCAGCGGGACCCGGGGCCAATGAGCAGTTCTTC.

This clonotype was recorded many times. The genes are TRBV2 and TRBJ1-4; D is ambiguous. In germline, CDR1 is SNHLY, CDR2 FYNNEI. Trimming removed 4 bases from V and 1 base from J, with 4 bases in between. The CDR3 loop spans 13 amino acids. The CDR3 bases are TGTGCCAGCAGTGTAAGAACTAATGAAAAACTGTTTTTT. Translated: CASSVRTNEKLFF.

This clonotype was seen repeatedly, ten times or more. The rearrangement links TRBV7-2 to TRBJ2-7, with a weak D call TRBD2 (6 bases). V was cut by 3 bases and J by 2 bases, with 17 bases left in between. The CDR3 extends over 16 amino acids. Germline V gene data show CDR1 as SGHTA and CDR2 as FQGNSA. CDR3 nucleotides: TGTGCCAGCAGCTTGGGCTCGCAGCGGAGGGCCTACGAGCAGTACTTC. Translated, it gives CASSLGSQRRAYEQYF.

This clonotype was observed at least ten times. The chain uses TRBV10-3 and TRBJ1-3, with D possibly being TRBD1 (6 bases). This CDR3 spans 15 amino acids. The germline gives CDR1 ENHRY, CDR2 SYGVKD. The V end lost 6 bases, the J end lost 2 bases, and 14 bases lay between the germline ends. CDR3 in amino acids: CAIRAGTLTGNTIYF. The CDR3 DNA follows: TGTGCCATCAGGGCCGGGACACTGACTGGAAACACCATATATTTT.

This clonotype came up many times. The chain carries TRBV20-1 and TRBJ2-5; TRBD1 matches 7 bases. The CDR3 is 14 amino acids. V gave up 3 bases and J gave up 4 bases; unmatched junction bases: 8. The V gene's germline CDR1 is DFQATT and CDR2 SNEGSKA (reference sequence). The CDR3 nucleotides read TGCAGTGCTAGTTTGGGACAGTGGGTAGAGACCCAGTACTTC. This sequence encodes CSASLGQWVETQYF.

This clonotype occurred many times. The rearrangement joins TRBV7-2 to TRBJ2-5; D might be TRBD1 (6 bases). CDR1 is SGHTA, CDR2 FQGNSA, per germline. The CDR3 is made up of 14 amino acids. V lost 6 bases, J lost 1 base, and 12 bases lay in between. CDR3 in DNA: TGTGCCAGCAGTTCTACAGGGATCCAAGAGACCCAGTACTTC. Protein product: CASSSTGIQETQYF. The whole variable domain, remainder taken from reference TRBV7-2 and TRBJ2-5, is GAGVSQSPSNKVTEKGKDVELRCDPISGHTALYWYRQSLGQGLEFLIYFQGNSAPDKSGLPSDRFSAERTGGSVSTLTIQRTQQEDSAVYLCASSSTGIQETQYFGPGTRLLVL.

The chain links TRBV5-1 to TRBJ2-2; no clear D. This CDR3 region has 16 residues. Trimming cost V 0 bases and J 5 bases, with 14 bases left between them. Germline V gives CDR1 SGHRS, CDR2 YFSETQ. The CDR3 DNA reads TGCGCCAGCAGCTTGGCCGGTTCCAAAACGACCGGGGAGCTGTTTTTT. Translating it yields CASSLAGSKTTGELFF.

This chain joins TRBV11-1 and TRBJ2-1; 11 bases match TRBD1. The CDR3 spans 14 residues. The germline V gene has CDR1 SGHAT and CDR2 FQDESV (reference sequence). The V gene end was trimmed by 5 bases and the J gene end by 8 bases; junction bases not matched to a gene: 5. The CDR3 DNA follows: TGTGCCAGCAGCCCCGGGACAGGGGGTTATGAGCAGTTCTTC. Residues: CASSPGTGGYEQFF.

V and J are TRBV11-1 and TRBJ2-1; D uncertain. The last part of the DNA fits TRBJ2-7 better; the J call may be wrong. In germline, CDR1 is SGHAT, CDR2 FQDESV (reference sequence). The CDR3 totals 12 residues. CDR3 sequence (DNA): TGTGCCAGCAGCCATTCCTACAATGAGCAGTACTTC. Protein product: CASSHSYNEQYF.

Concerning this clonotype itself: Given a much more abundant clone one base away, this may be a read error. CDR3 bases: TGTGACAGCAGTCGGGACCCCGAGGAGCACACCATATATTTT. It encodes CDSSRDPEEHTIYF. V usage is TRBV7-2 and J usage is TRBJ1-3; perhaps TRBD1 as D (5 bases). There are 14 residues in the CDR3. From germline, CDR1 is SGHTA and CDR2 FQGNSA.